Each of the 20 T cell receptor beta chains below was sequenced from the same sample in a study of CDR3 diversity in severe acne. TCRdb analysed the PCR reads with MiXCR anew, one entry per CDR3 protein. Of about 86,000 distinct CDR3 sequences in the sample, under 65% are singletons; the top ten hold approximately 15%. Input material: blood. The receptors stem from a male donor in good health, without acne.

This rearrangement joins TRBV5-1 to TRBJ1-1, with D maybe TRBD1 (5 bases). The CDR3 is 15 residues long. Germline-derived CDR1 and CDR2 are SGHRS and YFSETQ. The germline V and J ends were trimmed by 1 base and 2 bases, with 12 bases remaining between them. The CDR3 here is CASSLTGSGNTEAFF. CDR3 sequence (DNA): TGCGCCAGCAGCTTGACAGGTTCTGGAAACACTGAAGCTTTCTTT.

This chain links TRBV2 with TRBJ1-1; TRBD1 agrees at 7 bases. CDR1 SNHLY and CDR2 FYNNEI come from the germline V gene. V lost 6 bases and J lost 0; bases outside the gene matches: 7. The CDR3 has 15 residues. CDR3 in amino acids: CASRIRDSMNTEAFF. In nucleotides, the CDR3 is TGTGCCAGCAGGATTCGGGACAGCATGAACACTGAAGCTTTCTTT. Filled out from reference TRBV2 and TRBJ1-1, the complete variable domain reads EPEVTQTPSHQVTQMGQEVILRCVPISNHLYFYWYRQILGQKVEFLVSFYNNEISEKSEIFDDQFSVERPDGSNFTLKIRSTKLEDSAMYFCASRIRDSMNTEAFFGQGTRLTVV.

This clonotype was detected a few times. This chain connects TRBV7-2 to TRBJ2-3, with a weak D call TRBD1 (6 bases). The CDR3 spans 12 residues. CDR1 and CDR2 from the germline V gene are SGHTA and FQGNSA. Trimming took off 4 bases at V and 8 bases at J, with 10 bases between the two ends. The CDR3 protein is CASSSSRGTQYF. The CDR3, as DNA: TGTGCCAGCAGCTCATCCAGGGGTACGCAGTATTTT.

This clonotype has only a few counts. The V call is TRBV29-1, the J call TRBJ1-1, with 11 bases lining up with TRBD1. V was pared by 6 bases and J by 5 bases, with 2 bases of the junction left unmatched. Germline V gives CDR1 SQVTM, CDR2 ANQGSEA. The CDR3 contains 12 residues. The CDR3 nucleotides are TGCAGCGTGGGACAGGGGGAGACTGAAGCTTTCTTT. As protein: CSVGQGETEAFF. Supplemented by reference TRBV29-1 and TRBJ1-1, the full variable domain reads SAVISQKPSRDICQRGTSLTIQCQVDSQVTMMFWYRQQPGQSLTLIATANQGSEATYESGFVIDKFPISRPNLTFSTLTVSNMSPEDSSIYLCSVGQGETEAFFGQGTRLTVV.

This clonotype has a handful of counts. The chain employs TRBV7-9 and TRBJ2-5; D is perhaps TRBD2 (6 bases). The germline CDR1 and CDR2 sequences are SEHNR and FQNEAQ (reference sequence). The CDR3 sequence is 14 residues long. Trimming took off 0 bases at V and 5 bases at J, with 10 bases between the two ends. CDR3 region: CASSLARGWETQYF. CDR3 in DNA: TGTGCCAGCAGCTTAGCCCGGGGGTGGGAGACCCAGTACTTC. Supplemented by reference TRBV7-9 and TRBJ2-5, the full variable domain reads DTGVSQNPRHKITKRGQNVTFRCDPISEHNRLYWYRQTLGQGPEFLTYFQNEAQLEKSRLLSDRFSAERPKGSFSTLEIQRTEQGDSAMYLCASSLARGWETQYFGPGTRLLVL.

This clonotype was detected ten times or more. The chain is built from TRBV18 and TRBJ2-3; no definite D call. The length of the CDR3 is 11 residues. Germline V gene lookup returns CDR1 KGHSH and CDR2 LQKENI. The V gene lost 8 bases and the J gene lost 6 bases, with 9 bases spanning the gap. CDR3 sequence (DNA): TGTGCCAGCGCCGGTGGGGATACGCAGTATTTT. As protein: CASAGGDTQYF. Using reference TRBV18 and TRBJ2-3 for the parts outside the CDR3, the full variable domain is NAGVMQNPRHLVRRRGQEARLRCSPMKGHSHVYWYRQLPEEGLKFMVYLQKENIIDESGMPKERFSAEFPKEGPSILRIQQVVRGDSAAYFCASAGGDTQYFGPGTRLTVL.

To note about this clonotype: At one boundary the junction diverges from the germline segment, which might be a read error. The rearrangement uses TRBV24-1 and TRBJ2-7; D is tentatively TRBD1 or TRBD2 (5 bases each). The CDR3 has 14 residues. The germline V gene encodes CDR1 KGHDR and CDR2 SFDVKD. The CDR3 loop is CSTGKGRLPREQYF. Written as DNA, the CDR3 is TGTTCCACCGGTAAGGGACGACTCCCCAGGGAGCAGTACTTC.

CDR3 DNA sequence: TGTGCCAGCAGCTCAGGGACAGATGGCTATGGCTACACCTTC. Protein sequence: CASSSGTDGYGYTF. V gene TRBV9 combines with J gene TRBJ1-2, with 7 bases matching TRBD1. The CDR3 has 14 residues. The V gene's germline CDR1 is SGDLS and CDR2 YYNGEE. Trimming cost V 4 bases and J 4 bases; bases outside gene matches: 7.

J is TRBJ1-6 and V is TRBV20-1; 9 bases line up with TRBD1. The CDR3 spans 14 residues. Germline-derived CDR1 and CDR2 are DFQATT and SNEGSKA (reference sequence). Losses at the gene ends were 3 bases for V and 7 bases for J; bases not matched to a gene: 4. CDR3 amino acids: CSARGGTGNSPLHF. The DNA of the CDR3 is TGCAGTGCTAGGGGGGGGACAGGGAATTCACCCCTCCACTTT.

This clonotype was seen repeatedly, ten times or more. The chain's CDR3 is CASSLSDYEQYF. The CDR3 DNA follows: TGTGCCAGCAGTCTCTCAGACTACGAGCAGTACTTC. The J gene is TRBJ2-7, the V gene TRBV2; D remains unclear. CDR1 is SNHLY and CDR2 is FYNNEI in the germline V gene. Trimming shortened V by 5 bases and J by 3 bases, and 8 bases separated the two germline ends. This CDR3 comprises 12 residues.

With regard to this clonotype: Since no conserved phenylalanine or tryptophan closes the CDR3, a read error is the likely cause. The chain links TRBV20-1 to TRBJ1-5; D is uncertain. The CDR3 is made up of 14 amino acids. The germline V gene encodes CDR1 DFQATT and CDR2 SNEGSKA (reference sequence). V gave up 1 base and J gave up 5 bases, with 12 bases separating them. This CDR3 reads CSARGTELYQPQHL. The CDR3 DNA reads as TGCAGTGCTAGAGGTACGGAACTCTATCAGCCCCAGCATCTT.

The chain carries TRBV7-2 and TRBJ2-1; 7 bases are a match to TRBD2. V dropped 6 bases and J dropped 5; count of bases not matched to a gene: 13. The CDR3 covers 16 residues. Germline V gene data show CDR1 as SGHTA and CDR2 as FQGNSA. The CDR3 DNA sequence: TGTGCCAGCAGTAAGAATCCGGGACTACAAGACAATGAGCAGTTCTTC. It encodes CASSKNPGLQDNEQFF.

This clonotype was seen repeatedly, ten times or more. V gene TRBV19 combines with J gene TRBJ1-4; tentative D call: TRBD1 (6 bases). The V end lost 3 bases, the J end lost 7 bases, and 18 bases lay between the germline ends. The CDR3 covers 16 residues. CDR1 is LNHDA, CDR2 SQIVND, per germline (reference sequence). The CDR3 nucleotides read TGTGCCAGTAGTATGGGAGCCGGGGGGCTCGGTGAAAAACTGTTTTTT. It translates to CASSMGAGGLGEKLFF. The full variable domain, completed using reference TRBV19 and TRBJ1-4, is DGGITQSPKYLFRKEGQNVTLSCEQNLNHDAMYWYRQDPGQGLRLIYYSQIVNDFQKGDIAEGYSVSREKKESFPLTVTSAQKNPTAFYLCASSMGAGGLGEKLFFGSGTQLSVL.

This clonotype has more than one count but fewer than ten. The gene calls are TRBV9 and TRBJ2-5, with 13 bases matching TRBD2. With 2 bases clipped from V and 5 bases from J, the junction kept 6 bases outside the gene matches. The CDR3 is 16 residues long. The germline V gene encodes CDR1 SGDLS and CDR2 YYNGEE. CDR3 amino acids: CASSVGTSGKRETQYF. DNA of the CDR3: TGTGCCAGCAGCGTCGGGACTAGCGGGAAGAGGGAGACCCAGTACTTC.

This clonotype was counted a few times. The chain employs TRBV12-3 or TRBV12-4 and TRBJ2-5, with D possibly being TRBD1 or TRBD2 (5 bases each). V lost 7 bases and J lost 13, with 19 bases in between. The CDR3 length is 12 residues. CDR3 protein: CASNFEGRVRYF. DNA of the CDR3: TGTGCCAGCAATTTTGAGGGGCGGGTCCGGTACTTC.

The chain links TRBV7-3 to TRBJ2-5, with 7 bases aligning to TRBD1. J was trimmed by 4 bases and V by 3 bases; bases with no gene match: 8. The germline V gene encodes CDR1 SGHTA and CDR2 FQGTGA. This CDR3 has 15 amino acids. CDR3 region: CASSFPTGAGETQYF. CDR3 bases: TGTGCCAGCAGCTTCCCAACAGGGGCTGGAGAGACCCAGTACTTC.

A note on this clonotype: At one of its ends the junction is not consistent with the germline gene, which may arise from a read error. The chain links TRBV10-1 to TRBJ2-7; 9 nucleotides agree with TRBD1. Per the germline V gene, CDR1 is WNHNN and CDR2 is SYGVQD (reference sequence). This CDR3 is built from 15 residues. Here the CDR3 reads CASSYSGTGSYGQYF. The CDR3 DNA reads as TGCGCCAGCAGTTACTCGGGGACAGGGTCCTACGGGCAGTACTTC.

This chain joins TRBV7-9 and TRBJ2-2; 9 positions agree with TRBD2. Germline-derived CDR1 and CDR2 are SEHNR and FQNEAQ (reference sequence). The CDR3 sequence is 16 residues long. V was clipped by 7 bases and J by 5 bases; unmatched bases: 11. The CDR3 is CASTVGVAGETGELFF. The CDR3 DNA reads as TGTGCCAGCACTGTTGGGGTAGCGGGAGAGACCGGGGAGCTGTTTTTT.

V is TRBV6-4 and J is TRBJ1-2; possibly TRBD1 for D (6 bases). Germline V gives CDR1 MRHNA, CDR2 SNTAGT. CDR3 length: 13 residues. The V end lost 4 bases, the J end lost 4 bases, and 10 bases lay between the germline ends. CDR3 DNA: TGTGCCAGCAGTGGGGACATTGCCTATGGCTACACCTTC. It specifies CASSGDIAYGYTF.

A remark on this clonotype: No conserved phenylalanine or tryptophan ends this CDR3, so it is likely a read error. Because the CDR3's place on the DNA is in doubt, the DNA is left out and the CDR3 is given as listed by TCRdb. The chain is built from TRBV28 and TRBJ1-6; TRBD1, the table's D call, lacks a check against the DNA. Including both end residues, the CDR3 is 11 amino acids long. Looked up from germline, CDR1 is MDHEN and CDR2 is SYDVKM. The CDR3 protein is CASSYPEGSPV.